The source of this TCR beta chain is a study of a mutant IDH1 vaccine in newly diagnosed glioma. The wider study: Vaccines were first given 4-6 weeks after radiotherapy alone, or with temozolomide cycles. Treatment recipients were about 60% male and about 40% female, and their mean age was around 39 years.

Remarks on this clone: Its specificity is not known.

Germline loops: CDR1 MNHEY, CDR2 SVGAGI. Trimming took 2 bases from V and 3 from J, leaving 8 bases between them. The CDR3 is 13 amino acids. Some clones are missing from TCRdb's copy, which holds only in-frame ones; the method was immunoSEQ multiplex PCR. The sample lists 60,000 or so clones, around 80% seen once, with around 7.4% in the top ten. The time point: week 5, during vaccination. With topical imiquimod, each dose of the vaccine consisted of 300 ug of mutant IDH1 20-mer peptide. Sequenced here: PBMCs, sampled from a glioma patient whose treatment included an IDH1 peptide vaccine. V gene TRBV6-5 combines with J gene TRBJ2-7, with D hard to call. This clonotype originated in a woman in her forties or fifties with glioma. The CDR3 coding sequence is TGTGCCAGCAGTTACAGCCCCAACTACGAGCAGTACTTC. Protein sequence: CASSYSPNYEQYF.